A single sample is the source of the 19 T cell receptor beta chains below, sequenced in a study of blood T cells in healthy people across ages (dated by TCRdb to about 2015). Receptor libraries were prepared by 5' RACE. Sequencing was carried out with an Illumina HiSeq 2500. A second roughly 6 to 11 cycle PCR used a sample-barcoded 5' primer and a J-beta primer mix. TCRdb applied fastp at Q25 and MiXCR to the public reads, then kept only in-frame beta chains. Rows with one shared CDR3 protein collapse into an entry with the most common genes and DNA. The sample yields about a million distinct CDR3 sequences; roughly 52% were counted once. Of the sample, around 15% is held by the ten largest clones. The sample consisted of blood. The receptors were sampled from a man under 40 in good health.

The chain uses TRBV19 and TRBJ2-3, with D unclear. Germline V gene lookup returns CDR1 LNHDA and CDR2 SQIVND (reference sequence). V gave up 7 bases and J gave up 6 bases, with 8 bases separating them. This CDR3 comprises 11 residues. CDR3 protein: CASTLRDTQYF. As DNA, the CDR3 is TGTGCCAGTACCCTGCGGGATACGCAGTATTTT.

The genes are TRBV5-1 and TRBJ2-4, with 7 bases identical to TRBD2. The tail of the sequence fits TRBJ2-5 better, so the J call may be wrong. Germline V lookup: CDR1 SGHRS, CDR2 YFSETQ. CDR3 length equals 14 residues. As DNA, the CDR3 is TGCGCCAGCAGCTTGCTAGCGGTTCACGAGACCCAGTACTTC. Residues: CASSLLAVHETQYF.

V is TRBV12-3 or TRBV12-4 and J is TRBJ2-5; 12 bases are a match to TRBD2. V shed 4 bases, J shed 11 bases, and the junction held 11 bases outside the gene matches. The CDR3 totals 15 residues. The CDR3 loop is CASSYRGLAGNEQYF. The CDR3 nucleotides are TGTGCCAGCAGTTACCGGGGACTAGCGGGTAATGAGCAGTACTTC.

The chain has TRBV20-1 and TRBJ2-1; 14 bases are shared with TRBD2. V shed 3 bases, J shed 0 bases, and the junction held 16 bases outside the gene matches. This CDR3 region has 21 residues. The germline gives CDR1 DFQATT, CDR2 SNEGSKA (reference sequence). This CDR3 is CSARSGTSGGRAPSSYNEQFF. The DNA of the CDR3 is TGCAGTGCTAGGTCCGGGACTAGCGGGGGCCGGGCCCCGAGCTCCTACAATGAGCAGTTCTTC.

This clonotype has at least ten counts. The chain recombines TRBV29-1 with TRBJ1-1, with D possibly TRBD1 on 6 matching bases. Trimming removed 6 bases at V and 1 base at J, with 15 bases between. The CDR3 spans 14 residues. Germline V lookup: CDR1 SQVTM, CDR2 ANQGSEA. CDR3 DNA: TGCAGCGTGCGGTGGGGGCGGGGGAACACTGAAGCTTTCTTT. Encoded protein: CSVRWGRGNTEAFF. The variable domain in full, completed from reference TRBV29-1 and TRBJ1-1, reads SAVISQKPSRDICQRGTSLTIQCQVDSQVTMMFWYRQQPGQSLTLIATANQGSEATYESGFVIDKFPISRPNLTFSTLTVSNMSPEDSSIYLCSVRWGRGNTEAFFGQGTRLTVV.

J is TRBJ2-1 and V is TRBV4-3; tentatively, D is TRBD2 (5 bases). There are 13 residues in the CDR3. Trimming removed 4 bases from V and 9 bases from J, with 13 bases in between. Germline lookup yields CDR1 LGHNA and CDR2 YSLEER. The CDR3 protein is CASSRELGCEQFF. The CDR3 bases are TGCGCCAGCAGCCGAGAACTAGGCTGTGAGCAGTTCTTC.

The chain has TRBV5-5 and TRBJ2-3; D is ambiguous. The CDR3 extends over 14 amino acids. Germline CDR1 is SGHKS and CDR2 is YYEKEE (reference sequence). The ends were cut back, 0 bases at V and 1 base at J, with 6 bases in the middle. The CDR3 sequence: CASSLDSGTDTQYF. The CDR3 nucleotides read TGTGCCAGCAGCTTGGACAGCGGCACAGATACGCAGTATTTT.

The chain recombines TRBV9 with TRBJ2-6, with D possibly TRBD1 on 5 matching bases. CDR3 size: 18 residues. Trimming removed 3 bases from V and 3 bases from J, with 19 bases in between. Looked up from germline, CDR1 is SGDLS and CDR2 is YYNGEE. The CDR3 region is CASSAENPGISGANVLTF. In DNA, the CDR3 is TGTGCCAGCAGCGCAGAAAATCCAGGGATCAGTGGGGCCAACGTCCTGACTTTC.

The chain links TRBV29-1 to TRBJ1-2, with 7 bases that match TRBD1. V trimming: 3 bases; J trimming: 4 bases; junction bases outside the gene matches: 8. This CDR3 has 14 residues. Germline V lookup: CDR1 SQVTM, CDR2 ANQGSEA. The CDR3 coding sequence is TGCAGCGTTGAGCGACAGGGTTATACCTATGGCTACACCTTC. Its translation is CSVERQGYTYGYTF.

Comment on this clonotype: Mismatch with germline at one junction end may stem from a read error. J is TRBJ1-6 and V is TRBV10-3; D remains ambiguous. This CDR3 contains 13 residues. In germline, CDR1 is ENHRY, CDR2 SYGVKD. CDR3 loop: CASSESNPSALHF. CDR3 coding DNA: TGTGCCAGCAGTGAGTCGAATCCTTCGGCCCTCCACTTT.

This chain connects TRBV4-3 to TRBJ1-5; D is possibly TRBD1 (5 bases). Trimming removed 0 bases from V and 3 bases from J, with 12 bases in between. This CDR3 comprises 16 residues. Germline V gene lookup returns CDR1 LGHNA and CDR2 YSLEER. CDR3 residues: CASSQDWQGYNQPQHF. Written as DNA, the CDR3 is TGCGCCAGCAGCCAAGATTGGCAGGGATACAATCAGCCCCAGCATTTT.

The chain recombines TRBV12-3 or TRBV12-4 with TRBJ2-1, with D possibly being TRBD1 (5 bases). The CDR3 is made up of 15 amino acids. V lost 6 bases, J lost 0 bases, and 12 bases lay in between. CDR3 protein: CASRLQVNSYNEQFF. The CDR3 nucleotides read TGTGCCAGCAGGTTACAGGTAAACTCCTACAATGAGCAGTTCTTC.

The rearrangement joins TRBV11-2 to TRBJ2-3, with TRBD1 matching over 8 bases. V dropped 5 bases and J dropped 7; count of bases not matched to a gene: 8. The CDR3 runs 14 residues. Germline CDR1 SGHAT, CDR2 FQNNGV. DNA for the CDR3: TGTGCCAGCAGCCCGGGACAGGAGGCGAATACGCAGTATTTT. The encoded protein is CASSPGQEANTQYF.

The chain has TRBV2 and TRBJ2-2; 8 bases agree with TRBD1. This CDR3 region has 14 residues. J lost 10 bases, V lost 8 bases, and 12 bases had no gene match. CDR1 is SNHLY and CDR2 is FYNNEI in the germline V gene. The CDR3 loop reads CASCGQGGFEELFF. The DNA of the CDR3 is TGTGCCAGCTGCGGACAGGGTGGATTCGAGGAGCTGTTTTTT.

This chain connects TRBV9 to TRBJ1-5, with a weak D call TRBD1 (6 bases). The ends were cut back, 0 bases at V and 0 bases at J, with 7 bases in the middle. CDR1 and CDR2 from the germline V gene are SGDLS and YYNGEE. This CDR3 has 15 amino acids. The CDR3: CASSVGQASNQPQHF. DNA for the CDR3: TGTGCCAGCAGCGTAGGACAGGCTAGCAATCAGCCCCAGCATTTT.

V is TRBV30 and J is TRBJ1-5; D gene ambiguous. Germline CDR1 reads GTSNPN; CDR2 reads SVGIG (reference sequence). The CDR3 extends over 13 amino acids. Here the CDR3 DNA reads TGTGCTGCCGAACCCCGTGCCAATCAGCCCCAGCATTTT. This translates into CAAEPRANQPQHF. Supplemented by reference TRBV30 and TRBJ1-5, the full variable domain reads SQTIHQWPATLVQPVGSPLSLECTVEGTSNPNLYWYRQAAGRGLQLLFYSVGIGQISSEVPQNLSASRPQDRQFILSSKKLLLSDSGFYLCAAEPRANQPQHFGDGTRLSIL.

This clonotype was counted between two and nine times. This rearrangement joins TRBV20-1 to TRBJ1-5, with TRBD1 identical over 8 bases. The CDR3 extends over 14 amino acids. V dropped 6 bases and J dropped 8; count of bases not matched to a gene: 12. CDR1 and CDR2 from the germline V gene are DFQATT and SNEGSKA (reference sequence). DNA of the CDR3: TGCAGTGCCTCAGTGACAGGGGCCAAGGAGCCCCAGCATTTT. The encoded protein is CSASVTGAKEPQHF.

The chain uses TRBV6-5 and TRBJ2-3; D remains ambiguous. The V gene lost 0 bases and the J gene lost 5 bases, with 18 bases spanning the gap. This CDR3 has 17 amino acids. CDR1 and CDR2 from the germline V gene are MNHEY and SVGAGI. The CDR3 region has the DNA TGTGCCAGCAGTTACTCCCCTGACATCCTAAAGGTAGATACGCAGTATTTT. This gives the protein CASSYSPDILKVDTQYF.

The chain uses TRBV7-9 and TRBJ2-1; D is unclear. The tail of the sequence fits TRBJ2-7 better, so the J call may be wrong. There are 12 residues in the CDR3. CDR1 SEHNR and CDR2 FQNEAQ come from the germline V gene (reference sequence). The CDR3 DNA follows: TGTGCCAGCAGCTTAGGGCACAATGAGCAGTACTTC. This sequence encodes CASSLGHNEQYF.